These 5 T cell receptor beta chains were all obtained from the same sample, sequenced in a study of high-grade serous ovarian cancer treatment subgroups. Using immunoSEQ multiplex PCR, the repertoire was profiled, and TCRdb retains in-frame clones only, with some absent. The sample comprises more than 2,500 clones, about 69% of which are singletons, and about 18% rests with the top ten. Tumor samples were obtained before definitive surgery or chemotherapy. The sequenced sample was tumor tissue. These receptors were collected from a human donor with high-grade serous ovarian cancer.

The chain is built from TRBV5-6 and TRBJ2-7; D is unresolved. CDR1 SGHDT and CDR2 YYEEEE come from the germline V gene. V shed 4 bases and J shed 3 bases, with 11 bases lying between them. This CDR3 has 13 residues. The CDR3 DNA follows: TGTGCCAGCAGCACCCCCCCCAGCTACGAGCAGTACTTC. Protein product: CASSTPPSYEQYF.

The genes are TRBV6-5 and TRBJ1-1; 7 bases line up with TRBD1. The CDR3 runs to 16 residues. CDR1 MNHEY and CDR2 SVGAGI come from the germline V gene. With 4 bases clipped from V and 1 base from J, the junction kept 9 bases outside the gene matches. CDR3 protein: CASSSGQTLPNTEAFF. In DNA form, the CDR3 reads TGTGCCAGCAGTTCGGGACAGACCCTCCCGAACACTGAAGCTTTCTTT.

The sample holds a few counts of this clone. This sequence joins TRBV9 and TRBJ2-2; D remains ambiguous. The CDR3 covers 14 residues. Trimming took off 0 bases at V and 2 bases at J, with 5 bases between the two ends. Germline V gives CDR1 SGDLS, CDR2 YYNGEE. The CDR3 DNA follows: TGTGCCAGCAGCGTAGAGGGAAACACCGGGGAGCTGTTTTTT. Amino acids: CASSVEGNTGELFF.

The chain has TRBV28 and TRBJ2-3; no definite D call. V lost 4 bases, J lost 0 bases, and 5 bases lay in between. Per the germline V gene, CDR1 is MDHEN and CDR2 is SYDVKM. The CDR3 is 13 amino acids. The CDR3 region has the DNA TGTGCCAGCAGTTCTACCAGCACAGATACGCAGTATTTT. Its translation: CASSSTSTDTQYF.

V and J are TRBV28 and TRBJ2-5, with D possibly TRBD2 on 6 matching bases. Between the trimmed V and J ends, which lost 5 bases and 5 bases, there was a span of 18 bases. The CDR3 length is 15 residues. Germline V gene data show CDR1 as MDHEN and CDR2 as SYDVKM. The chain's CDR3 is CASSNPGLPPETQYF. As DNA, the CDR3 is TGTGCCAGCAGTAACCCGGGACTCCCCCCGGAGACCCAGTACTTC.